These 23 T cell receptor beta chains were all obtained from the same sample, sequenced in a study of blood T cell repertoires in COVID-19. Repertoires were generated with immunoSEQ multiplex PCR, while TCRdb's copy carries only in-frame clones and drops some. Among around 310,000 clones listed, roughly 90% were seen once. The sample taken for sequencing was PBMCs or T cells enriched from blood (not recorded which). These receptors were collected from a woman in her thirties who had recovered from COVID-19.

The J gene is TRBJ2-1, the V gene TRBV19; the match to TRBD1 covers 11 bases. This CDR3 spans 16 amino acids. Looked up from germline, CDR1 is LNHDA and CDR2 is SQIVND (reference sequence). Germline trimming cut 3 bases from V and 8 bases from J; bases unmatched to any gene: 9. The CDR3: CASSMWGQGEVHEQFF. As DNA, the CDR3 is TGTGCCAGTAGTATGTGGGGACAGGGGGAGGTCCATGAGCAGTTCTTC.

This rearrangement joins TRBV13 to TRBJ2-7; 12 bases are shared with TRBD2. CDR1 PRHDT and CDR2 FYEKMQ come from the germline V gene (reference sequence). The trim removed 3 bases at V and 0 bases at J, leaving 15 bases unmatched. There are 20 residues in the CDR3. The CDR3 bases are TGTGCCAGCAGCTTCCTTAGAGGGGAACTAGCGGGAGGCGACTCCTACGAGCAGTACTTC. This encodes CASSFLRGELAGGDSYEQYF. Full variable domain (rest looked up from reference TRBV13 and TRBJ2-7): AAGVIQSPRHLIKEKRETATLKCYPIPRHDTVYWYQQGPGQDPQFLISFYEKMQSDKGSIPDRFSAQQFSDYHSELNMSSLELGDSALYFCASSFLRGELAGGDSYEQYFGPGTRLTVT.

The V call is TRBV6-1, the J call TRBJ2-4, with 7 nucleotides matching TRBD1. The CDR3 consists of 17 residues. Germline CDR1 and CDR2: MNHNS and SASEGT. The ends lost 1 base at V and 0 bases at J; junction bases unmatched: 6. CDR3 sequence: CASSEDWTGIAKNIQYF. The CDR3 DNA reads TGTGCCAGCAGTGAAGATTGGACAGGTATAGCCAAAAACATTCAGTACTTC.

The chain employs TRBV27 and TRBJ2-3; 7 positions match TRBD2. The germline gives CDR1 MNHEY, CDR2 SMNVEV (reference sequence). The CDR3 is made up of 17 amino acids. With 5 bases clipped from V and 2 bases from J, the junction kept 13 bases outside the gene matches. In DNA, the CDR3 is TGTGCCAGCAGTCGCGATATGGGGCTAGCGGCCACAGATACGCAGTATTTT. Translating gives CASSRDMGLAATDTQYF.

The chain employs TRBV11-2 and TRBJ2-7, with D tentatively TRBD2 (5 bases). Per germline, CDR1 SGHAT and CDR2 FQNNGV. Trimming shortened V by 4 bases and J by 9 bases, and 13 bases separated the two germline ends. The CDR3 is 12 residues long. Written as DNA, the CDR3 is TGTGCCAGCAGCTGGGAAGAGGGTGGGCAGTACTTC. It translates to CASSWEEGGQYF.

This clone has a count of ten or more. The chain joins TRBV6-1 to TRBJ2-1; TRBD2 agrees at 13 bases. CDR1 is MNHNS and CDR2 is SASEGT in the germline V gene. V shed 1 base and J 9 bases; nucleotides not matched to a gene: 3. There are 15 residues in the CDR3. In nucleotides, the CDR3 is TGTGCCAGCAGTGAAGGGACTAGCGGGAGTTTTGAGCAGTTCTTC. Translated, it gives CASSEGTSGSFEQFF.

This chain uses TRBV19 with TRBJ1-3; D unclear. The CDR3 runs 13 residues. The germline V gene has CDR1 LNHDA and CDR2 SQIVND (reference sequence). The ends were cut back, 7 bases at V and 0 bases at J, with 7 bases in the middle. The CDR3 nucleotides read TGTGCCAGTACGTACGGCTCTGGAAACACCATATATTTT. Protein product: CASTYGSGNTIYF.

The chain links TRBV15 to TRBJ1-5, with D unresolved. This CDR3 is 15 amino acids long. Germline CDR1 LNHNV, CDR2 YYDKDF (reference sequence). V shed 0 bases and J shed 4 bases, with 10 bases lying between them. The CDR3: CATSRDGEANQPQHF. CDR3 DNA: TGTGCCACCAGCAGAGATGGGGAGGCTAATCAGCCCCAGCATTTT.

This clone was detected once. The chain is built from TRBV10-3 and TRBJ2-2; 11 bases match TRBD2. This CDR3 contains 14 residues. The germline V gene encodes CDR1 ENHRY and CDR2 SYGVKD. The V segment lost 10 bases and the J segment 5 bases; nucleotides outside the gene matches: 6. Here the CDR3 reads CATLAGGRTGELFF. The CDR3 DNA reads TGTGCCACATTAGCGGGGGGGAGGACCGGGGAGCTGTTTTTT.

The chain's CDR3 is CASRGTIGSYEQYF. Here the CDR3 DNA reads TGTGCCAGCAGGGGGACAATCGGCTCCTACGAGCAGTACTTC. The V gene is TRBV6-5, the J gene TRBJ2-7; D might be TRBD1 (6 bases). Germline V gives CDR1 MNHEY, CDR2 SVGAGI. The germline V and J ends were trimmed by 6 bases and 0 bases, with 12 bases remaining between them. The CDR3 spans 14 residues.

The V call is TRBV6-5, the J call TRBJ1-5; 9 bases are a match to TRBD1. Germline-derived CDR1 and CDR2 are MNHEY and SVGAGI. V lost 0 bases to trimming and J lost 6 bases; unmatched junction nucleotides: 3. The CDR3 runs to 15 residues. DNA of the CDR3: TGTGCCAGCAGTTACTCACAGGGGGCAGGTCAGCCCCAGCATTTT. Encoded protein: CASSYSQGAGQPQHF.

V usage is TRBV7-9 and J usage is TRBJ2-3; 9 bases map to TRBD2. The germline V gene encodes CDR1 SEHNR and CDR2 FQNEAQ (reference sequence). The CDR3 covers 16 residues. Trimming cost V 2 bases and J 4 bases; bases outside gene matches: 7. In DNA form, the CDR3 reads TGTGCCAGCAGCTTACAGGCGCTAGCGGGATCAGATACGCAGTATTTT. Translating gives CASSLQALAGSDTQYF. The full variable domain, completed using reference TRBV7-9 and TRBJ2-3, is DTGVSQNPRHKITKRGQNVTFRCDPISEHNRLYWYRQTLGQGPEFLTYFQNEAQLEKSRLLSDRFSAERPKGSFSTLEIQRTEQGDSAMYLCASSLQALAGSDTQYFGPGTRLTVL.

The chain recombines TRBV2 with TRBJ1-2, with a possible D match to TRBD1 (5 bases). This CDR3 region has 16 residues. The germline V gene encodes CDR1 SNHLY and CDR2 FYNNEI. Trimming removed 1 base at V and 4 bases at J, with 16 bases between. CDR3 nucleotides: TGTGCCAGCAGTGAAGGACAGCGCTATATTAGCTATGGCTACACCTTC. Amino acids: CASSEGQRYISYGYTF.

V and J are TRBV3-1 (or the pseudogene TRBV3-2) and TRBJ2-2; weak D call: TRBD2 (5 bases). V lost 3 bases and J 7 bases, leaving 18 bases between the germline ends. Germline CDR1 and CDR2: LGHDT and YNNKEL (reference sequence). This CDR3 comprises 16 residues. Here the CDR3 reads CASSHGRATVGGELFF. For the CDR3, the DNA is TGTGCCAGCAGCCATGGGCGGGCCACCGTGGGCGGGGAGCTGTTTTTT.

The genes are TRBV5-5 and TRBJ2-2; 10 bases fit TRBD2. In germline, CDR1 is SGHKS, CDR2 YYEKEE (reference sequence). The CDR3 length is 18 residues. Trimming removed 0 bases from V and 6 bases from J; junction bases left unmatched: 11. CDR3 region: CASSLAMALAGVAGELFF. In nucleotides, the CDR3 is TGTGCCAGCAGCTTGGCTATGGCTCTAGCGGGAGTTGCCGGGGAGCTGTTTTTT.

The chain uses TRBV7-6 and TRBJ2-3; 8 bases are shared with TRBD2. V gave up 5 bases and J gave up 7 bases; unmatched junction bases: 14. The CDR3 consists of 16 residues. Germline values: CDR1 SGHVS, CDR2 FNYEAQ. The CDR3 DNA follows: TGTGCCAGCAGCCCCCGTGATTCGGGAGGGCCGAATACGCAGTATTTT. This gives the protein CASSPRDSGGPNTQYF.

The chain links TRBV28 to TRBJ2-7; 9 nucleotides agree with TRBD1. V shed 6 bases, J shed 3 bases, and the junction held 9 bases outside the gene matches. The CDR3 runs to 15 residues. CDR1 is MDHEN, CDR2 SYDVKM, per germline. CDR3 protein: CASRADRGGVYEQYF. In DNA form, the CDR3 reads TGTGCCAGCAGGGCCGACAGGGGGGGAGTCTACGAGCAGTACTTC.

This clone was detected once. In DNA form, the CDR3 reads TGTGCCAGCAGCCAAGATATGCGGGGGGCCGCAGATACGCAGTATTTT. It specifies CASSQDMRGAADTQYF. The chain is built from TRBV3-1 (or the pseudogene TRBV3-2) and TRBJ2-3, with TRBD2 matching 8 bases. V gave up 0 bases and J gave up 4 bases; unmatched junction bases: 6. Germline V gives CDR1 LGHDT, CDR2 YNNKEL (reference sequence). The CDR3 runs 16 residues.

The gene calls are TRBV12-5 and TRBJ2-1; TRBD2 aligns across 10 bases. Germline loops: CDR1 LGHNT, CDR2 FRNRAP. The CDR3 has 16 amino acids. V was clipped by 2 bases and J by 6 bases; unmatched bases: 7. CDR3 nucleotide sequence: TGTGCTAGTGGTTTGATCCCCCGGACTAGCGGCAATGAGCAGTTCTTC. This sequence encodes CASGLIPRTSGNEQFF.

The chain couples TRBV7-9 to TRBJ2-7; D is perhaps TRBD1 (5 bases). Germline V CDR1 and CDR2: SEHNR, FQNEAQ (reference sequence). The V gene lost 5 bases and the J gene lost 0 bases, with 8 bases spanning the gap. There are 13 residues in the CDR3. In DNA form, the CDR3 reads TGTGCCAGCAGCACAGACAGCTCCTACGAGCAGTACTTC. Translating it yields CASSTDSSYEQYF.

The chain couples TRBV6-5 to TRBJ1-1, with 9 bases aligning to TRBD1. This CDR3 contains 14 residues. The J segment lost 1 base and the V segment lost 8 bases, leaving 5 bases of the junction unmatched. Per germline, CDR1 MNHEY and CDR2 SVGAGI. CDR3 amino acids: CASGGQGQNTEAFF. DNA for the CDR3: TGTGCCAGCGGGGGACAGGGACAGAACACTGAAGCTTTCTTT.

The J gene is TRBJ1-1, the V gene TRBV5-6; 10 nucleotides align to TRBD1. Trimming took 4 bases from V and 3 from J; bases not matched to a gene: 3. The germline CDR1 and CDR2 sequences are SGHDT and YYEEEE. The CDR3 consists of 14 residues. The CDR3 protein is CASSPDRGDTEAFF. CDR3 in DNA: TGTGCCAGCAGCCCGGACAGGGGGGACACTGAAGCTTTCTTT. The variable domain in full, with the rest retrieved from reference TRBV5-6 and TRBJ1-1, is DAGVTQSPTHLIKTRGQQVTLRCSPKSGHDTVSWYQQALGQGPQFIFQYYEEEERQRGNFPDRFSGHQFPNYSSELNVNALLLGDSALYLCASSPDRGDTEAFFGQGTRLTVV.

The gene calls are TRBV7-9 and TRBJ1-2; tentative D call: TRBD1 (6 bases). Trimming removed 4 bases at V and 5 bases at J, with 11 bases between. Germline lookup yields CDR1 SEHNR and CDR2 FQNEAQ (reference sequence). CDR3 size: 13 residues. The chain's CDR3 is CASSWTDQYGYTF. In DNA form, the CDR3 reads TGTGCCAGCAGCTGGACAGATCAATATGGCTACACCTTC.